This T cell receptor (beta chain) is drawn from a study of cytomegalovirus exposure and HLA in healthy donors. Overall study findings and caveats: Reportedly, cytomegalovirus status was diagnosed with high sensitivity and specificity. From TCR beta sequences, most subjects' HLA-A and HLA-B alleles were reportedly predicted accurately. A later analysis linked 15,000 to 20,000 TCR beta sequences to HLA alleles at 0.05 false discovery rate.

Researchers ran the PCR with 60 Vbeta and 13 Jbeta primers. In the original processing: Later reanalysis found 75 million to 95 million unique TCR beta chains, around 11 million of them shared. Assay used: immunoSEQ multiplex PCR; TCRdb lists only in-frame clones, some missing. That table gives V, J and clone size, and the DNA gave D and trimming. The data show about 110,000 clones, with roughly 80% seen just once and under 1.5% held by the top ten. Remarks on this clone: Its antigen remains unidentified.

Germline CDR1 reads MNHEY; CDR2 reads SVGAGI. The V and J ends lost 6 bases and 1 base respectively, with 10 bases between them. The CDR3 loop spans 13 amino acids. Sequencing input: PBMCs. The TCR originated in a woman aged 25 to 39 in good health and CMV-seronegative. V usage is TRBV6-5 and J usage is TRBJ2-7, with D possibly matching TRBD2 (5 bases). The CDR3 sequence is CASRGGWSYEQYF. Here the CDR3 DNA reads TGTGCCAGCAGAGGAGGTTGGTCCTACGAGCAGTACTTC.